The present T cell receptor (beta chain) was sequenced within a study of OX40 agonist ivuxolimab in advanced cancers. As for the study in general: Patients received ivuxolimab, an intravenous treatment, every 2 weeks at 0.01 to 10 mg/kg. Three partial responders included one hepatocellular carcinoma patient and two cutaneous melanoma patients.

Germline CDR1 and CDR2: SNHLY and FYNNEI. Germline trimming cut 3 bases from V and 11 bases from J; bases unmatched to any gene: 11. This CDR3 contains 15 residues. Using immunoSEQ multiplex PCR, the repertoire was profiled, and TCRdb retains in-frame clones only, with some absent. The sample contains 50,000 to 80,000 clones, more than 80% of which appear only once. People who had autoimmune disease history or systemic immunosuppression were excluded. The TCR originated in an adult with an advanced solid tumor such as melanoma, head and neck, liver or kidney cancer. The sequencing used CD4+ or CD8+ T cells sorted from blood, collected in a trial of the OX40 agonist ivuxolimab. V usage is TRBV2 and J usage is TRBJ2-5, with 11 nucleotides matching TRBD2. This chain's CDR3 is CASSDGLAGAPFQYF. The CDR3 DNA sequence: TGTGCCAGCAGTGATGGACTAGCGGGCGCCCCTTTTCAGTACTTC.